This T cell receptor beta chain was found in a study of blood T cell repertoires in COVID-19. The wider study: Both acute and convalescent COVID-19 samples were obtained from the United States, Italy and Spain.

With V trimmed by 2 bases and J by 4 bases, 0 bases remained unmatched. Germline values: CDR1 SGHTA, CDR2 FQGNSA. The CDR3 has 13 residues. In the source study's methods: Reference gene primer amplification yielded estimated nucleated cell counts. Produced via immunoSEQ multiplex PCR; TCRdb's table is partial and in-frame only. That table furnishes V, J and clone size, whereas the DNA furnished D and trimming. Of more than 200,000 clones listed, 70% to 85% were seen once; the top ten hold nearly 5%. The chain combines TRBV7-2 with TRBJ2-5, with TRBD2 matching over 8 bases. Sequencing was done on a sample of peripheral blood. This clonotype originated in a woman at least 80 years old with active or convalescent COVID-19. The CDR3 reads CASSLRGGETQYF. The CDR3 nucleotides read TGTGCCAGCAGCTTACGGGGGGGAGAGACCCAGTACTTC.